This TCR beta chain was profiled in a study of T cell responses to AZD1222 COVID-19 vaccine. Worth noting for this clone: Its antigen is unknown.

Whole-study findings and limits: Unmutated variant regions are reportedly the target of nearly half of TCRs that are spike-specific. It was only a handful of AZD1222 recipients who were seropositive at baseline. Donors were largely white British and mainly female; clonal diversity was possibly underestimated.

Assay: immunoSEQ multiplex PCR; the TCRdb copy retains only in-frame clones and omits some. The repertoire includes nearly 110,000 clones, nearly 90% of them detected once, and approximately 4.8% sits in the top ten. The CDR3 extends over 13 amino acids. V lost 3 bases to trimming and J lost 3 bases, with 8 bases between them. This sample comprised peripheral blood, obtained 28 days after the second AZD1222 dose. The TCR sequence derives from an adult who received the AZD1222 COVID-19 vaccine. This sequence joins TRBV12-3 or TRBV12-4 and TRBJ2-5, with unresolved D. CDR3 sequence: CASSFAPKETQYF. The CDR3 DNA reads TGTGCCAGCAGTTTTGCCCCTAAAGAGACCCAGTACTTC.